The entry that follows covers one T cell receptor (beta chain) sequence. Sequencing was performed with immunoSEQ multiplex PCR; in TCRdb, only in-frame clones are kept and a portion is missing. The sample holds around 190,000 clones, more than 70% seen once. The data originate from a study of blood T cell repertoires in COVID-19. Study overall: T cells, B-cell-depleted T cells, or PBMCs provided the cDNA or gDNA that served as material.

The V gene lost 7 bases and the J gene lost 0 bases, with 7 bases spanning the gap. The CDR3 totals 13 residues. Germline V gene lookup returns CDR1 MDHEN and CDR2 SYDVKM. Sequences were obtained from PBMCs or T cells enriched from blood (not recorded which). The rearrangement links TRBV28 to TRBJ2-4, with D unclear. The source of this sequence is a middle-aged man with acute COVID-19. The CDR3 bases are TGTGCCAGCATCCATCCAGCCAAAAACATTCAGTACTTC. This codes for CASIHPAKNIQYF.